This is a list of T cell receptor beta chains from one sample in a study of blood T cell repertoires in COVID-19. The protocol was immunoSEQ multiplex PCR, while the TCRdb copy is restricted to in-frame clones and leaves out a portion. This sample has around 56,000 clones; more than 60% occur once, and the top ten carry roughly 18%. Material for sequencing was peripheral blood. The receptors were sampled from a woman between 45 and 65 years old with active or convalescent COVID-19. Each CDR3 is given with its conserved first and last residue. Fields, in order: J gene, V gene, D gene, clone size, CDR3 DNA, CDR3 protein. A D gene is named only where the DNA matches it firmly. Rows give clone size only sometimes, using once, few, many, or a class for an expanded clone.

j_call: TRBJ1-5
v_call: TRBV2
d_call: .
clone_size: few
cdr3_nt: TGTGCCAGCGGAGGCGGGTTCAATCAGCCCCAGCATTTT
cdr3_aa: CASGGGFNQPQHF

j_call: TRBJ1-3
v_call: TRBV30
d_call: .
clone_size: .
cdr3_nt: TGTGCCTGGACTTACGGTACAGCTGGAAACACCATATATTTT
cdr3_aa: CAWTYGTAGNTIYF

j_call: TRBJ2-1
v_call: TRBV25-1
d_call: .
clone_size: .
cdr3_nt: TGTGCCAGCCGACATGAGGGTGACAATGAGCAGTTCTTC
cdr3_aa: CASRHEGDNEQFF

j_call: TRBJ2-1
v_call: TRBV19
d_call: .
clone_size: .
cdr3_nt: TGTGCCAGTAGTATAGCGGGGATCTACAATGAGCAGTTCTTC
cdr3_aa: CASSIAGIYNEQFF

j_call: TRBJ1-2
v_call: TRBV6-1
d_call: .
clone_size: .
cdr3_nt: TGTGCCAGCAGTGAAGACGGGAGGGACTATGGCTACACCTTC
cdr3_aa: CASSEDGRDYGYTF

j_call: TRBJ1-1
v_call: TRBV2
d_call: .
clone_size: .
cdr3_nt: TGTGCCAGCAGTGACCATCATGGGCGAGGGCACACTGAAGCTTTCTTT
cdr3_aa: CASSDHHGRGHTEAFF

j_call: TRBJ2-2
v_call: TRBV29-1
d_call: TRBD1
clone_size: .
cdr3_nt: TGCAGCGCCCGACAGGGCACCGGGGAGCTGTTTTTT
cdr3_aa: CSARQGTGELFF

j_call: TRBJ2-5
v_call: TRBV18
d_call: TRBD1
clone_size: .
cdr3_nt: TGTGCCAGCTCACAAGGACAGGGGGGCCGTCAAGAGACCCAGTACTTC
cdr3_aa: CASSQGQGGRQETQYF

j_call: TRBJ2-1
v_call: TRBV5-1
d_call: TRBD1
clone_size: .
cdr3_nt: TGCGCCAGCAGCCCGACAGGGGACGGCTACAATGAGCAGTTCTTC
cdr3_aa: CASSPTGDGYNEQFF

j_call: TRBJ2-7
v_call: TRBV12-5
d_call: TRBD1
clone_size: few
cdr3_nt: TGTGCTAGTGGTTCCTCCGACAGGGGCTACGAGCAGTACTTC
cdr3_aa: CASGSSDRGYEQYF

j_call: TRBJ2-7
v_call: TRBV5-3
d_call: .
clone_size: .
cdr3_nt: TGTGCCAGAAGTCCTGTAGCGTTCGGCTCCTACGGGCAGTACTTC
cdr3_aa: CARSPVAFGSYGQYF

j_call: TRBJ2-7
v_call: TRBV25-1
d_call: .
clone_size: .
cdr3_nt: TGTGCCAGCAGTATTGAGAGCGGCACCTACGAGCAGTACTTC
cdr3_aa: CASSIESGTYEQYF

j_call: TRBJ2-7
v_call: TRBV7-2
d_call: TRBD2
clone_size: .
cdr3_nt: TGTGCCAGCAGCGGCGGGAGGGGAACGTACGAGCAGTACTTC
cdr3_aa: CASSGGRGTYEQYF

j_call: TRBJ2-3
v_call: TRBV5-1
d_call: TRBD1
clone_size: .
cdr3_nt: TGCGCCAGCAGCGCCGGGACAGAAACAGATACGCAGTATTTT
cdr3_aa: CASSAGTETDTQYF

j_call: TRBJ1-2
v_call: TRBV5-6
d_call: TRBD1
clone_size: few
cdr3_nt: TGTGCCAGCAGCTTAGACAGGGGCGACGGCTACACCTTC
cdr3_aa: CASSLDRGDGYTF

j_call: TRBJ2-2
v_call: TRBV19
d_call: TRBD1
clone_size: .
cdr3_nt: TGTGCCAGTAGTATCGGCGTTGGGACAGCCAACACCGGGGAGCTGTTTTTT
cdr3_aa: CASSIGVGTANTGELFF

j_call: TRBJ1-1
v_call: TRBV5-1
d_call: .
clone_size: few
cdr3_nt: TGCGCCAGCAGGGGGACTAGTCAAACTGAAGCTTTCTTT
cdr3_aa: CASRGTSQTEAFF

j_call: TRBJ2-7
v_call: TRBV18
d_call: .
clone_size: .
cdr3_nt: TGTGCCAGCTCACCACCGGGACAACCCTACGAGCAGTACTTC
cdr3_aa: CASSPPGQPYEQYF

j_call: TRBJ1-1
v_call: TRBV5-1
d_call: TRBD1
clone_size: few
cdr3_nt: TGCGCCAGCAGCACTCTTACAGGGGGCGCTGAAGCTTTCTTT
cdr3_aa: CASSTLTGGAEAFF

j_call: TRBJ2-1
v_call: TRBV20-1
d_call: .
clone_size: few
cdr3_nt: TGCAGTGCTAGCCGGGGTGAGCAGTTCTTC
cdr3_aa: CSASRGEQFF

j_call: TRBJ1-2
v_call: TRBV30
d_call: TRBD1
clone_size: .
cdr3_nt: TGTGCCTGCCGCAGGGGGGTTTCTGTGAACTATGGCTACACCTTC
cdr3_aa: CACRRGVSVNYGYTF

j_call: TRBJ1-5
v_call: TRBV27
d_call: .
clone_size: few
cdr3_nt: TGTGCCAGCAGTTTGGGGGGGGGCGCGGATCAGCCCCAGCATTTT
cdr3_aa: CASSLGGGADQPQHF

j_call: TRBJ1-5
v_call: TRBV6-6
d_call: TRBD1
clone_size: .
cdr3_nt: TGTGCCAGCAGTTACTCCGACAGGGTTAATCAGCCCCAGCATTTT
cdr3_aa: CASSYSDRVNQPQHF

j_call: TRBJ1-5
v_call: TRBV7-6
d_call: TRBD1
clone_size: .
cdr3_nt: TGTGCCAGCAGCCAGGGACAGGGAGGCTCAAGCAATCAGCCCCAGCATTTT
cdr3_aa: CASSQGQGGSSNQPQHF

j_call: TRBJ2-7
v_call: TRBV6-5
d_call: .
clone_size: .
cdr3_nt: TGTGCCAGCACCTGGAGGTCCTACGAGCAGTACTTC
cdr3_aa: CASTWRSYEQYF

j_call: TRBJ1-5
v_call: TRBV30
d_call: .
clone_size: few
cdr3_nt: TGTGCCTGGAGTGTAAAAGCCTCCAATCAGCCCCAGCATTTT
cdr3_aa: CAWSVKASNQPQHF

j_call: TRBJ1-4
v_call: TRBV2
d_call: TRBD1
clone_size: .
cdr3_nt: TGTGCCAGCAGTGGGGGACAGAGGAGTGAAAAACTGTTTTTT
cdr3_aa: CASSGGQRSEKLFF

j_call: TRBJ2-7
v_call: TRBV6-4
d_call: TRBD2
clone_size: once
cdr3_nt: TGTGCCAGCAGTGACTCGCCGGGACTAGAGGACCACGAGCAGTACTTC
cdr3_aa: CASSDSPGLEDHEQYF

j_call: TRBJ1-2
v_call: TRBV12-3/TRBV12-4
d_call: .
clone_size: .
cdr3_nt: TGTGCCAGCAGTCCCGGGAACTATGGCTACACCTTC
cdr3_aa: CASSPGNYGYTF

j_call: TRBJ2-7
v_call: TRBV7-2
d_call: TRBD2
clone_size: .
cdr3_nt: TGTGCCAGCAGCTTAGCTAGCGGGAGCCAGAGCTCCTACGAGCAGTACTTC
cdr3_aa: CASSLASGSQSSYEQYF

j_call: TRBJ2-7
v_call: TRBV19
d_call: TRBD2
clone_size: few
cdr3_nt: TGTGCCAGTAGTATAGGGACTAGCGGGAGCTACGAGCAGTACTTC
cdr3_aa: CASSIGTSGSYEQYF

j_call: TRBJ2-1
v_call: TRBV3-1/TRBV3-2
d_call: .
clone_size: .
cdr3_nt: TGTGCCAGCAGCCAAGTTTACGGCGGGTGGAATGAGCAGTTCTTC
cdr3_aa: CASSQVYGGWNEQFF

j_call: TRBJ2-7
v_call: TRBV5-1
d_call: TRBD1
clone_size: .
cdr3_nt: TGCGCCAGCAGCCCCGACAGGGGATCGTTATACGAGCAGTACTTC
cdr3_aa: CASSPDRGSLYEQYF

j_call: TRBJ2-1
v_call: TRBV18
d_call: TRBD1
clone_size: .
cdr3_nt: TGTGCCAGCTCTCTCGGACAGGGGCACAATGAGCAGTTCTTC
cdr3_aa: CASSLGQGHNEQFF

j_call: TRBJ1-6
v_call: TRBV19
d_call: .
clone_size: .
cdr3_nt: TGTGCCAGTAGTGTCGCCAGCGCCCATTCACCCCTCCACTTT
cdr3_aa: CASSVASAHSPLHF

j_call: TRBJ1-2
v_call: TRBV25-1
d_call: .
clone_size: .
cdr3_nt: TGTGCCAGCAGCCTGAGTGAAGGCAGGGGTAACTATGGCTACACCTTC
cdr3_aa: CASSLSEGRGNYGYTF

j_call: TRBJ1-2
v_call: TRBV5-4
d_call: TRBD1
clone_size: .
cdr3_nt: TGTGCCAGCAGCTCGGGACAGGGTTCTTATGGCTACACCTTC
cdr3_aa: CASSSGQGSYGYTF

j_call: TRBJ2-7
v_call: TRBV2
d_call: TRBD2
clone_size: .
cdr3_nt: TGTGCCAGCAGGGGTAGCGGGAGCTACGAGCAGTACTTC
cdr3_aa: CASRGSGSYEQYF

j_call: TRBJ1-5
v_call: TRBV4-1
d_call: .
clone_size: .
cdr3_nt: TGCGCCAGCAGCCAAGGACCGGGGAATCAGCCCCAGCATTTT
cdr3_aa: CASSQGPGNQPQHF

j_call: TRBJ1-1
v_call: TRBV9
d_call: .
clone_size: .
cdr3_nt: TGTGCCAGCAGCGTGCAGGGAAACACTGAAGCTTTCTTT
cdr3_aa: CASSVQGNTEAFF

j_call: TRBJ2-6
v_call: TRBV10-3
d_call: .
clone_size: .
cdr3_nt: TGTGCCATTTCACAGGGAACTGGGGCCAACGTCCTGACTTTC
cdr3_aa: CAISQGTGANVLTF

j_call: TRBJ2-7
v_call: TRBV5-1
d_call: .
clone_size: .
cdr3_nt: TGCGCCAGCAGCTTGGGGGTCGGGAGTGGGGACGAGCAGTACTTC
cdr3_aa: CASSLGVGSGDEQYF

j_call: TRBJ1-2
v_call: TRBV30
d_call: TRBD1
clone_size: .
cdr3_nt: TGTGCCTGGAGAGGGACAGGGGGTGGCTACACCTTC
cdr3_aa: CAWRGTGGGYTF

j_call: TRBJ2-5
v_call: TRBV7-9
d_call: TRBD2
clone_size: .
cdr3_nt: TGTGCCAGCAGCTCGACCGGGACTAGCGGGATAAAAGAGACCCAGTACTTC
cdr3_aa: CASSSTGTSGIKETQYF

j_call: TRBJ1-3
v_call: TRBV10-3
d_call: .
clone_size: .
cdr3_nt: TGTGCCATCAGTGAGCCTACTGGATTTGGCGGGACCGGAAACACCATATATTTT
cdr3_aa: CAISEPTGFGGTGNTIYF

j_call: TRBJ2-5
v_call: TRBV6-1
d_call: .
clone_size: .
cdr3_nt: TGTGCCAGCAGTGTTGAAAGAGGGCTAGGACAAGAGACCCAGTACTTC
cdr3_aa: CASSVERGLGQETQYF

j_call: TRBJ1-3
v_call: TRBV4-1
d_call: .
clone_size: .
cdr3_nt: TGCGCCAGCAGCGCAATTGGACTCCTCTCTGGAAACACCATATATTTT
cdr3_aa: CASSAIGLLSGNTIYF

j_call: TRBJ1-1
v_call: TRBV2
d_call: .
clone_size: once
cdr3_nt: TGTGCCAGCAGTGAAAGAACAGGTGTAGGCACTGAAGCTTTCTTT
cdr3_aa: CASSERTGVGTEAFF

j_call: TRBJ1-2
v_call: TRBV5-8
d_call: TRBD1
clone_size: few
cdr3_nt: TGTGCCAGCAGCCTTGAATGGGACAGGGGCTACACCTTC
cdr3_aa: CASSLEWDRGYTF

j_call: TRBJ2-3
v_call: TRBV29-1
d_call: TRBD1
clone_size: .
cdr3_nt: TGCAGCGTTGAAGCGACAGGGCCCACAGATACGCAGTATTTT
cdr3_aa: CSVEATGPTDTQYF

j_call: TRBJ1-1
v_call: TRBV2
d_call: .
clone_size: .
cdr3_nt: TGTGCCAGCAGGGGGCCCCTTATTACTGAAGCTTTCTTT
cdr3_aa: CASRGPLITEAFF

j_call: TRBJ1-3
v_call: TRBV9
d_call: .
clone_size: .
cdr3_nt: TGTGCCAGCAGCCTCGGGTCTTCCGGTGGAAACACCATATATTTT
cdr3_aa: CASSLGSSGGNTIYF